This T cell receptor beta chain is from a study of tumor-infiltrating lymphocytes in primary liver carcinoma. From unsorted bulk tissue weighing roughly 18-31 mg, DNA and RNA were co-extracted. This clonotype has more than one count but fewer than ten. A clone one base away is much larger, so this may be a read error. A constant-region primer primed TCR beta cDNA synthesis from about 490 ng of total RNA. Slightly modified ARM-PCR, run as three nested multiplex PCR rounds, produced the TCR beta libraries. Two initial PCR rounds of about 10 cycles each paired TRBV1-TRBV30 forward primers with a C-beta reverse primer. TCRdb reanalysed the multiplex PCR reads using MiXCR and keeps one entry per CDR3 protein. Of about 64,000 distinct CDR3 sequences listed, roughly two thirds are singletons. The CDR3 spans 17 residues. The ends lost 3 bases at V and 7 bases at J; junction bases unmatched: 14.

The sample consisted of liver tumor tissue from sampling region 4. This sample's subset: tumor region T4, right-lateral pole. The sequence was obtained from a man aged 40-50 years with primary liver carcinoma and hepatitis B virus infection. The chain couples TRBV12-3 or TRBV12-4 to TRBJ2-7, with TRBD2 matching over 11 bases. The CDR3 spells CASSFTGTSGHLGEQYF. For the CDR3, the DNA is TGTGCCAGCAGTTTTACAGGGACTAGCGGACATCTGGGGGAGCAGTACTTC.